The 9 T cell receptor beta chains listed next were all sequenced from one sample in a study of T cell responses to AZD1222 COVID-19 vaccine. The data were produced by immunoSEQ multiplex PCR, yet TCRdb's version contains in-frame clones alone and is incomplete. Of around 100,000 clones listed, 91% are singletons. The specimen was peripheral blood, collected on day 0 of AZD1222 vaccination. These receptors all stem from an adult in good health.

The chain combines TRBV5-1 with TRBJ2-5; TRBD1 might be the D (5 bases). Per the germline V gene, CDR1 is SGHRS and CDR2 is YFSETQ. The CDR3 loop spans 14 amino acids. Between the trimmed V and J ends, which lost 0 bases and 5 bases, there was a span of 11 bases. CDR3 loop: CASSLAAGYETQYF. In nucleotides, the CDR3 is TGCGCCAGCAGCTTGGCAGCAGGGTATGAGACCCAGTACTTC.

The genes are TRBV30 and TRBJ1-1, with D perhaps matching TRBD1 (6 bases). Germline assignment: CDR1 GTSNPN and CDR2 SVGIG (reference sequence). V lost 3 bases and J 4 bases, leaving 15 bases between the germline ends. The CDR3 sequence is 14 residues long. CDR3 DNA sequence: TGTGCCTGGAGAAAACAGGGTATCGGCACTGAAGCTTTCTTT. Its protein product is CAWRKQGIGTEAFF.

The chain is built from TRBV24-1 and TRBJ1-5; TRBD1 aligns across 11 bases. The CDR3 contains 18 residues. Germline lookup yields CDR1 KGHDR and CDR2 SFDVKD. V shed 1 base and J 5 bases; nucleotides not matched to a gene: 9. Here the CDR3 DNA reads TGTGCCACCAGTGATTTCACCCCGGACAGGGGGCTCGATCAGCCCCAGCATTTT. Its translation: CATSDFTPDRGLDQPQHF.

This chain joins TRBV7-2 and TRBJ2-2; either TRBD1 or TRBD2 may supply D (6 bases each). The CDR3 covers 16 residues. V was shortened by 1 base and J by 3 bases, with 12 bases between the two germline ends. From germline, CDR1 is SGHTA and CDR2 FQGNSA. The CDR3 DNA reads TGTGCCAGCAGCTTAGGGGGGGCGGCCTACACCGGGGAGCTGTTTTTT. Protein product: CASSLGGAAYTGELFF.

Written as DNA, the CDR3 is TGTGCCAGCTCACCACCCAGGGGCCCTTACAAAAACACAAGTGAGCAGTTCTTC. Translating gives CASSPPRGPYKNTSEQFF. This chain links TRBV18 with TRBJ2-1; D is possibly TRBD1 (6 bases). The CDR3 loop spans 18 amino acids. Trimming pared 0 bases from V and 9 bases from J, leaving 24 bases between. The germline CDR1 and CDR2 sequences are KGHSH and LQKENI.

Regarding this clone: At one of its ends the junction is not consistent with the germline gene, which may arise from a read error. The CDR3 DNA follows: TGTGCCAGCAGTTCAGGACAGGCCTACGTCGGCTTC. It encodes CASSSGQAYVGF. The genes are TRBV28 and TRBJ2-7, with 7 bases lining up with TRBD1. This CDR3 is 12 amino acids long. Germline assignment: CDR1 MDHEN and CDR2 SYDVKM.

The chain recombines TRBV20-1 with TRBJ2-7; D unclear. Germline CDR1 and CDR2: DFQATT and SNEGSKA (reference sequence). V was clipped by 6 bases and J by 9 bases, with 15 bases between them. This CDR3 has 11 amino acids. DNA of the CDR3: TGCAGTGCCTCGGACGCTTTCGGGCAGTACTTC. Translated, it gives CSASDAFGQYF.

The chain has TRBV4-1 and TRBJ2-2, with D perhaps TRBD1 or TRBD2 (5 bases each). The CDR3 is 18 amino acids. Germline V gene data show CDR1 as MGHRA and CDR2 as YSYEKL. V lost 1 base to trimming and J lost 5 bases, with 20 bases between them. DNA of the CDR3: TGCGCCAGCAGCCAAGTTTTACGGCGGGTCCAGGGAACCGGGGAGCTGTTTTTT. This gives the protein CASSQVLRRVQGTGELFF.

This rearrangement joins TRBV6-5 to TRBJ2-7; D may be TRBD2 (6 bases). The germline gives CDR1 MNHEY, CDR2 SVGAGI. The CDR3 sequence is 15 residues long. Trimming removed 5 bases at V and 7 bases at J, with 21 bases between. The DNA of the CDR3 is TGTGCCAGCAGTACCCGGGACGGGGGATTGGGGGAGCAGTACTTC. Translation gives CASSTRDGGLGEQYF.